The rows below give T cell receptor beta chains drawn from one sample of a study of patients and donors after allogeneic stem cell transplantation. TCRdb reprocessed the RT-PCR reads via MiXCR and lists one record per CDR3 protein. The table records approximately 90,000 distinct CDR3 sequences, around 5% of them present only once. Sequencing was done on a sample of blood, either unsorted or a sorted T cell fraction (not recorded which). Receptors originate from a human donor who was either an allogeneic HSCT recipient or a stem cell or donor lymphocyte infusion donor (not recorded which). It is not recorded whose cells these are; they may come from a transplant donor. The CDR3 runs from the conserved cysteine through the conserved F or W. A D gene is named only where the DNA matches it firmly. Expanded clones are given a class, and other clones once, few, many or no size at all.

CDR3: CSVEGTANTEAFF
DNA: TGCAGCGTTGAGGGGACGGCGAACACTGAAGCTTTCTTT
D: -
J: TRBJ1-1
size: many
V: TRBV29-1

CDR3: CASRLDSSYEQYF
DNA: TGTGCCAGCAGATTGGACAGCTCCTACGAGCAGTACTTC
D: -
J: TRBJ2-7
size: -
V: TRBV5-4

CDR3: CASKGRGGSGELFF
DNA: TGTGCCAGCAAGGGACGGGGGGGCTCCGGGGAGCTGTTTTTT
D: TRBD2
J: TRBJ2-2
size: -
V: TRBV5-4

CDR3: CASSLRHQNTEAFF
DNA: TGTGCCAGCAGCTTAAGACACCAGAACACTGAAGCTTTCTTT
D: -
J: TRBJ1-1
size: few
V: TRBV7-2

CDR3: CAWSVAGGDPYGYTF
DNA: TGTGCCTGGAGTGTAGCAGGGGGCGATCCTTATGGCTACACCTTC
D: TRBD1
J: TRBJ1-2
size: many
V: TRBV30

CDR3: CSAGDIGGENTEAFF
DNA: TGCAGTGCCGGGGACATCGGCGGGGAGAACACTGAAGCTTTCTTT
D: -
J: TRBJ1-1
size: few
V: TRBV20-1

CDR3: CASSQIVGYGYTF
DNA: TGCGCCAGCAGTCAAATAGTGGGTTATGGCTACACCTTC
D: -
J: TRBJ1-2
size: -
V: TRBV10-2

CDR3: CASKAQANTEAFF
DNA: TGTGCCAGCAAAGCACAGGCGAACACTGAAGCTTTCTTT
D: -
J: TRBJ1-1
size: many
V: TRBV2

CDR3: CTTPGGHGYGYTF
DNA: TGTACCACGCCTGGGGGTCACGGCTATGGCTACACCTTC
D: -
J: TRBJ1-2
size: few
V: TRBV7-9

CDR3: CASSRGAFMNTQYF
DNA: TGTGCCAGCAGTCGGGGGGCCTTTATGAATACGCAGTATTTT
D: -
J: TRBJ2-3
size: many
V: TRBV2

CDR3: CASSEGGLNTQYF
DNA: TGTGCCAGCAGTGAAGGTGGGCTTAATACGCAGTATTTT
D: -
J: TRBJ2-3
size: -
V: TRBV2

CDR3: CASNFKGAYNSPLHF
DNA: TGTGCCAGCAATTTTAAGGGGGCTTATAATTCACCCCTCCACTTT
D: TRBD1
J: TRBJ1-6
size: many
V: TRBV27

CDR3: CASSLAASGGTTGQFF
DNA: TGTGCCAGCAGCTTGGCGGCTAGCGGGGGGACGACGGGGCAGTTCTTC
D: TRBD2
J: TRBJ2-1
size: many
V: TRBV5-5

CDR3: CASSGGPESSYEQYF
DNA: TGTGCCAGCAGCGGCGGGCCGGAAAGCTCCTACGAGCAGTACTTC
D: -
J: TRBJ2-7
size: few
V: TRBV5-4

CDR3: CASSRQGFADTQYF
DNA: TGTGCCAGCAGCCGACAGGGATTTGCAGATACGCAGTATTTT
D: TRBD1
J: TRBJ2-3
size: many
V: TRBV5-6

CDR3: CASSSPSGNTIYF
DNA: TGTGCCAGCAGCTCGCCCTCTGGAAACACCATATATTTT
D: -
J: TRBJ1-3
size: many
V: TRBV7-6

CDR3: CASSVVGSGSYNEQFF
DNA: TGCGCCAGCTCCGTAGTTGGTAGCGGCTCCTACAATGAGCAGTTCTTC
D: -
J: TRBJ2-1
size: many
V: TRBV5-1

CDR3: CATSVKVGQGDFNEQFF
DNA: TGTGCCACCAGCGTTAAGGTGGGACAGGGGGATTTTAATGAGCAGTTCTTC
D: TRBD1
J: TRBJ2-1
size: many
V: TRBV15

CDR3: CASSFGAGGPLIVNEQFF
DNA: TGTGCCAGCAGCTTCGGAGCGGGAGGGCCTTTAATAGTAAATGAGCAGTTCTTC
D: TRBD2
J: TRBJ2-1
size: many
V: TRBV11-2

CDR3: CASSTRGPVDTQYF
DNA: TGTGCCAGTAGTACCCGAGGGCCGGTAGATACGCAGTATTTT
D: -
J: TRBJ2-3
size: -
V: TRBV19

CDR3: CASSQRRGNQPQHF
DNA: TGTGCCAGCAGCCAGAGGCGGGGGAATCAGCCCCAGCATTTT
D: -
J: TRBJ1-5
size: few
V: TRBV16

CDR3: CASSLSDQSTQYF
DNA: TGTGCCAGCAGTTTGTCGGACCAATCGACCCAGTACTTC
D: -
J: TRBJ2-5
size: many
V: TRBV28

CDR3: CASSPQTRNTEAFF
DNA: TGTGCCAGCAGCCCTCAAACAAGGAACACTGAAGCTTTCTTT
D: -
J: TRBJ1-1
size: few
V: TRBV7-8

CDR3: CASSHGTSSYEQYF
DNA: TGCGCCAGCAGTCACGGGACTAGTTCCTACGAGCAGTACTTC
D: TRBD2
J: TRBJ2-7
size: few
V: TRBV23-1

CDR3: CASPKPGRSGNTIYF
DNA: TGCGCCAGTCCTAAGCCGGGTCGCTCTGGAAACACCATATATTTT
D: -
J: TRBJ1-3
size: many
V: TRBV23-1

CDR3: CASSLAGQGNNSPLHF
DNA: TGTGCCAGCAGCTTAGCCGGACAGGGGAATAATTCACCCCTCCACTTT
D: TRBD1
J: TRBJ1-6
size: many
V: TRBV11-3

CDR3: CASSLGAGKLFF
DNA: TGTGCCAGCAGCTTGGGAGCCGGTAAACTGTTTTTT
D: -
J: TRBJ1-4
size: -
V: TRBV7-9

CDR3: CATSDLGQWQFF
DNA: TGTGCCACCAGTGATTTGGGGCAATGGCAGTTCTTC
D: -
J: TRBJ2-1
size: many
V: TRBV24-1

CDR3: CASTVEGGETQYF
DNA: TGCGCCAGCACCGTCGAGGGTGGAGAGACCCAGTACTTC
D: -
J: TRBJ2-5
size: many
V: TRBV5-1

CDR3: CASSSNSGRWNEQFF
DNA: TGTGCCAGCAGCTCCAATAGCGGGAGATGGAATGAGCAGTTCTTC
D: TRBD2
J: TRBJ2-1
size: many
V: TRBV7-8

CDR3: CASSVGSTDTQYF
DNA: TGTGCCAGCTCAGTGGGTAGCACAGATACGCAGTATTTT
D: -
J: TRBJ2-3
size: -
V: TRBV18

CDR3: CSARDGTNEKLFF
DNA: TGCAGTGCTAGGGACGGTACTAATGAAAAACTGTTTTTT
D: -
J: TRBJ1-4
size: many
V: TRBV20-1

CDR3: CASSNSGSSYNSPLHF
DNA: TGTGCCAGTAGTAACTCCGGGAGCTCCTATAATTCACCCCTCCACTTT
D: -
J: TRBJ1-6
size: -
V: TRBV19

CDR3: CASSLSRWGRPNTEAFF
DNA: TGTGCCAGCAGTTTATCTCGCTGGGGCCGACCGAACACTGAAGCTTTCTTT
D: -
J: TRBJ1-1
size: few
V: TRBV28

CDR3: CASSLEGRADTQYF
DNA: TGTGCCAGCAGCTTAGAGGGGCGCGCAGATACGCAGTATTTT
D: -
J: TRBJ2-3
size: many
V: TRBV11-2

CDR3: CASSGERGTEAFF
DNA: TGTGCCAGCAGTGGGGAGAGGGGCACTGAAGCTTTCTTT
D: -
J: TRBJ1-1
size: many
V: TRBV2